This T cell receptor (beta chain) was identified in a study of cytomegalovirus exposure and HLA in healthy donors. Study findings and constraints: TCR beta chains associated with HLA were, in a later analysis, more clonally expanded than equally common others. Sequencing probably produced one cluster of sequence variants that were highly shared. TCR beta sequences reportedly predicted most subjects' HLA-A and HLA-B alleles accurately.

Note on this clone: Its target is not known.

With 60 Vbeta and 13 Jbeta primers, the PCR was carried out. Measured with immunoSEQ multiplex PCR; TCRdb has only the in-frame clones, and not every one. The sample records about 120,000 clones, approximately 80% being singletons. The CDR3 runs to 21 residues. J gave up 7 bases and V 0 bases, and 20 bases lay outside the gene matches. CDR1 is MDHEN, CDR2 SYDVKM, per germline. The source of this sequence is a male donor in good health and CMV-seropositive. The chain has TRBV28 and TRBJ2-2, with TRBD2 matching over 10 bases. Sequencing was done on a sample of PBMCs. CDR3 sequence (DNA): TGTGCCAGCAGTTTATGGGCCTCGGGCGGTCTAGCGGGAGATCATAACGGGGAGCTGTTTTTT. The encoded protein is CASSLWASGGLAGDHNGELFF.